This T cell receptor (beta chain) was recorded in a study of blood T cell repertoires in COVID-19. Source study methods: Amplification from reference gene primers served as the basis for estimated nucleated cell counts. Assay: immunoSEQ multiplex PCR; the TCRdb copy retains only in-frame clones and omits some. From that table come the V and J calls and clone size; the DNA was used to work out D and trimming. Of roughly 200,000 clones in the sample, about 85% were seen once. Looked up from germline, CDR1 is LGHNA and CDR2 is YSLEER. The CDR3 has 20 residues. The trim removed 1 base at V and 3 bases at J, leaving 15 bases unmatched.

The sequence came from a person between 65 and 79 years old with COVID-19, enrolled during active disease. Sample: peripheral blood. V and J are TRBV4-3 and TRBJ1-4; 9 bases align to TRBD1. DNA of the CDR3: TGCGCCAGCAGCCAAGCGCTGCAGACAGGGGGTTCCGGGGCTAATGAAAAACTGTTTTTT. Its protein is CASSQALQTGGSGANEKLFF.